This entry describes one TCR beta chain. Its target is unknown. The sample has other DNA sequences that encode this CDR3 too. Deep-level running was used for the assay. Researchers divided each subset's genomic DNA evenly across several immunoSEQ plates. This table comes from immunoSEQ multiplex PCR, and its TCRdb copy is limited to in-frame clones, with some not included. The data contain fewer than 2.5 million clones, approximately 93% of them singletons. Donors were Caucasian adults residing in Nashville, Tennessee, USA. The source of the sample is a study of shared clonotypes between healthy human individuals. Study observations and caveats: With a handful of donors compared, 4% to 5% of naive CD4 clonotypes were shared.

V was pared by 4 bases and J by 0 bases, with 4 bases between. The length of the CDR3 is 14 residues. The V gene's germline CDR1 is KGHSH and CDR2 LQKENI. The TCR was taken from a man aged 18 to 29 in good health. Some clones in this sample may be carry-over from other donors' samples. The V gene is TRBV18, the J gene TRBJ2-6; unclear D gene. The sequenced material came from naive CD4+ T cells from PBMCs. The subset here: CD45RA+ positively selected. The CDR3 is CASSLNSGANVLTF. The DNA of the CDR3 is TGTGCCAGCTCACTTAACTCTGGGGCCAACGTCCTGACTTTC.